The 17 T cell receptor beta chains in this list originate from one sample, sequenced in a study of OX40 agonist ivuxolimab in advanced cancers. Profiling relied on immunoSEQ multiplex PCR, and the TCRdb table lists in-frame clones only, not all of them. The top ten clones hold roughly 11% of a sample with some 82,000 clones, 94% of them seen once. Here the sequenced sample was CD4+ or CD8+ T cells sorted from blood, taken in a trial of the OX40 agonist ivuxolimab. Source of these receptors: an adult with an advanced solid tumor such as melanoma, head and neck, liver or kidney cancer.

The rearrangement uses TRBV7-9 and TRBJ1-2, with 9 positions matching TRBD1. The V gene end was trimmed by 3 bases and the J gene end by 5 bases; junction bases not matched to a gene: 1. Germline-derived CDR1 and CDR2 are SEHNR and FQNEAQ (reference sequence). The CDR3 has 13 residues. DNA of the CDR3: TGTGCCAGCAGCTTCGGGACAGGGTATGGCTACACCTTC. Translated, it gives CASSFGTGYGYTF.

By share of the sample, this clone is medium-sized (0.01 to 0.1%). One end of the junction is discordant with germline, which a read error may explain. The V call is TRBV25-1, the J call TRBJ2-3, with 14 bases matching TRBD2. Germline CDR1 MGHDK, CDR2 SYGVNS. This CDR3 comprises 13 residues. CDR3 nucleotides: TGTGCCAGCAGTGGGGGACTAGCGGGAGCGTTGGATTTT. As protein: CASSGGLAGALDF.

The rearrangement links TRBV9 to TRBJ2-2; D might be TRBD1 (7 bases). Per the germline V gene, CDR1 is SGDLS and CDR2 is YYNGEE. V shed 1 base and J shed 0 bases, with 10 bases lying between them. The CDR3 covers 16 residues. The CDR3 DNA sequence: TGTGCCAGCAGCGTATCAGGGGGGTCGAACACCGGGGAGCTGTTTTTT. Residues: CASSVSGGSNTGELFF.

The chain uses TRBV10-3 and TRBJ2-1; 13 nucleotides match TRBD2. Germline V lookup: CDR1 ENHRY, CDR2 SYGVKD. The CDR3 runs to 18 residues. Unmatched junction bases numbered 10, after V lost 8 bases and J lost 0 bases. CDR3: CAIRPGTSGASSYNEQFF. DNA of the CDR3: TGTGCCATCCGACCTGGGACTAGCGGGGCCAGCTCCTACAATGAGCAGTTCTTC.

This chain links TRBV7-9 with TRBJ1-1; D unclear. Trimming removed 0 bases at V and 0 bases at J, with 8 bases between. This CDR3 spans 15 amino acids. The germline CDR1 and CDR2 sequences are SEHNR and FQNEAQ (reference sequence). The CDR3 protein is CASSLARHMNTEAFF. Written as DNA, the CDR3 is TGTGCCAGCAGCTTAGCAAGGCACATGAACACTGAAGCTTTCTTT.

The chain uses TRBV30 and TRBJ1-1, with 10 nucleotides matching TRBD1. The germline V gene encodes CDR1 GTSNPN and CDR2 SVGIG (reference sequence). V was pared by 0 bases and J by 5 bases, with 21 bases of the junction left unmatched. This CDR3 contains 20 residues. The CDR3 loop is CAWSVDRFGDRGELGTEAFF. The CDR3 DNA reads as TGTGCCTGGAGTGTAGATCGGTTTGGGGACAGGGGCGAACTGGGGACTGAAGCTTTCTTT.

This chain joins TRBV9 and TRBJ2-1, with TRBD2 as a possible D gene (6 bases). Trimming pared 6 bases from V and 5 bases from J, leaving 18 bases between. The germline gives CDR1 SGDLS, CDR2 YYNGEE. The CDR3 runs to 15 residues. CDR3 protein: CASTDSRLDHNEQFF. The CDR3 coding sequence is TGTGCCAGCACCGATTCTAGACTAGACCACAATGAGCAGTTCTTC.

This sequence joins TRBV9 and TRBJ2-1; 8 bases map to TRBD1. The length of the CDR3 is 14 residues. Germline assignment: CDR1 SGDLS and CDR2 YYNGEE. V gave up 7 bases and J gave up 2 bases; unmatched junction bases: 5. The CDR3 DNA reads TGTGCCAGCGAGGGGACAGGAGCCTACAATGAGCAGTTCTTC. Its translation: CASEGTGAYNEQFF.

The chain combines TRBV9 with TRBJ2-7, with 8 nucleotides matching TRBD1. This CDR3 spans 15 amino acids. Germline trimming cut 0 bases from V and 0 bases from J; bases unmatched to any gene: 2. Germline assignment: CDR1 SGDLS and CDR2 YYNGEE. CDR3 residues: CASSVGTGNSYEQYF. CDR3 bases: TGTGCCAGCAGCGTAGGGACAGGGAACTCCTACGAGCAGTACTTC.

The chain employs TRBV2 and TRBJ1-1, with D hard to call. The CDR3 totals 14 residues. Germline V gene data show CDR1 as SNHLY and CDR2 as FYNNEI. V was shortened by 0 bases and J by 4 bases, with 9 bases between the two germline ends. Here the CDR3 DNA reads TGTGCCAGCAGTGAAGCCTCGACCATCACTGAAGCTTTCTTT. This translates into CASSEASTITEAFF.

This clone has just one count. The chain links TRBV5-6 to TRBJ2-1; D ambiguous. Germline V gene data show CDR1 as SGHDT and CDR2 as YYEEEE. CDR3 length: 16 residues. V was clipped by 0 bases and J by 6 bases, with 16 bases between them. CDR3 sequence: CASSLVGILGSNEQFF. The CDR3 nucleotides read TGTGCCAGCAGCTTGGTAGGGATTCTTGGATCCAATGAGCAGTTCTTC.

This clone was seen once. The DNA of the CDR3 is TGTGCCAGCAGCGACACAGGGGCCGGGGAGCTGTTTTTT. It translates to CASSDTGAGELFF. The chain has TRBV7-3 and TRBJ2-2; 7 nucleotides line up with TRBD1. The V gene's germline CDR1 is SGHTA and CDR2 FQGTGA. The CDR3 spans 13 residues. V shed 5 bases and J 6 bases; nucleotides not matched to a gene: 3.

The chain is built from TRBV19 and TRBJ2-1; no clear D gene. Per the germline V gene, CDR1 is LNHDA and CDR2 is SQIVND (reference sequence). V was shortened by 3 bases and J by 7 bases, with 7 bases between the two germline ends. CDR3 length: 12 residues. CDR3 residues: CASSMGSNEQFF. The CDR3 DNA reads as TGTGCCAGTAGTATGGGTTCTAATGAGCAGTTCTTC.

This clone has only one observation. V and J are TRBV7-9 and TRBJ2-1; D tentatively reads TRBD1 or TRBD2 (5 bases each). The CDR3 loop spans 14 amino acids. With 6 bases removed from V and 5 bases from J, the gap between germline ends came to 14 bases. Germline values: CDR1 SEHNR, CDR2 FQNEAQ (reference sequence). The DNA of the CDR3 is TGTGCCAGCAGAGCCGGGACGGTTAACAATGAGCAGTTCTTC. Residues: CASRAGTVNNEQFF. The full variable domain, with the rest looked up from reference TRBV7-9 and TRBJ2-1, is DTGVSQNPRHKITKRGQNVTFRCDPISEHNRLYWYRQTLGQGPEFLTYFQNEAQLEKSRLLSDRFSAERPKGSFSTLEIQRTEQGDSAMYLCASRAGTVNNEQFFGPGTRLTVL.

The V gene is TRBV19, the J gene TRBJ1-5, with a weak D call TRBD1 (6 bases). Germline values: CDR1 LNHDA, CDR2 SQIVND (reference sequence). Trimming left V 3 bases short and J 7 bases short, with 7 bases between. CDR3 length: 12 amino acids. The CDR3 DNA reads TGTGCCAGTAGTATGGGGGGCCAGCCCCAGCATTTT. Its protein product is CASSMGGQPQHF.

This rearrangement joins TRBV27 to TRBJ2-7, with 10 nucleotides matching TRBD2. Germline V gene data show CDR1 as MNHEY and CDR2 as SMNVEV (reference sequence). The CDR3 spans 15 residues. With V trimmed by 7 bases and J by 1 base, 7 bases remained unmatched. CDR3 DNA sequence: TGTGCCAGCACCATCTCTAGCGGGAGTTCCTACGAGCAGTACTTC. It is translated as CASTISSGSSYEQYF.

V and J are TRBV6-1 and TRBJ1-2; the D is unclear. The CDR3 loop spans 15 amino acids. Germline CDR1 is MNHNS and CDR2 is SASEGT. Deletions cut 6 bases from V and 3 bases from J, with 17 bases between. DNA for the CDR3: TGTGCCAGCAGCGTCCGCGGCCGCTGGTACTATGGCTACACCTTC. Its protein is CASSVRGRWYYGYTF.